This TCR beta chain was retrieved from a study of blood T cell repertoires in COVID-19. Original analysis: Amplification with reference gene primers provided the estimates of nucleated cell counts. Sequencing was performed with immunoSEQ multiplex PCR; in TCRdb, only in-frame clones are kept and a portion is missing. V, J and clone size reflect that table, while D and trimming were determined from the DNA. The sample includes around 180,000 clones, 87% seen only once; the top ten take around 2.3%. The sequencing sample was made of peripheral blood. The clonotype originates from a man between 40 and 49 years old with active or convalescent COVID-19.

CDR3 bases: TGTGCCAGTAGTTGGCGGAGGTGGGATCAGCCCCAGCATTTT. Protein product: CASSWRRWDQPQHF. J is TRBJ1-5 and V is TRBV19; D not certain. The CDR3 length is 14 residues. V was clipped by 5 bases and J by 5 bases, with 13 bases between them. Germline V gene lookup returns CDR1 LNHDA and CDR2 SQIVND (reference sequence).